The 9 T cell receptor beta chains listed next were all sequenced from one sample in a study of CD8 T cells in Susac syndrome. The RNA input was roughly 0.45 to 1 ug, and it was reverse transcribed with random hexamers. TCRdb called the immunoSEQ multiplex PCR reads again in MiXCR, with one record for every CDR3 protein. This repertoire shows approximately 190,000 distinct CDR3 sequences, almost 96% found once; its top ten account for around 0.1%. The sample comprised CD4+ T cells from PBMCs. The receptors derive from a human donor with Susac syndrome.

The CDR3 DNA reads as TGTGCCAGCACCCTTTTTGGCGGGTTCCGTACAGATACGCAGTATTTT. The encoded protein is CASTLFGGFRTDTQYF. The chain carries TRBV7-2 and TRBJ2-3; D is possibly TRBD2 (5 bases). Germline loops: CDR1 SGHTA, CDR2 FQGNSA. The CDR3 loop spans 16 amino acids. V lost 7 bases, J lost 3 bases, and 20 bases lay in between.

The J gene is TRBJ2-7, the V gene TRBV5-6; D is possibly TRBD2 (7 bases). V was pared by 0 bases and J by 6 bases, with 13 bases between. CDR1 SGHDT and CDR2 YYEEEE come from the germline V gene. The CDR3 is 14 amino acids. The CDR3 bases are TGTGCCAGCAGCTTGGATGCGGGGGCGGGCGAGCAGTACTTC. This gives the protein CASSLDAGAGEQYF. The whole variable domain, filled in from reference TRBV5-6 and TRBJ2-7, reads DAGVTQSPTHLIKTRGQQVTLRCSPKSGHDTVSWYQQALGQGPQFIFQYYEEEERQRGNFPDRFSGHQFPNYSSELNVNALLLGDSALYLCASSLDAGAGEQYFGPGTRLTVT.

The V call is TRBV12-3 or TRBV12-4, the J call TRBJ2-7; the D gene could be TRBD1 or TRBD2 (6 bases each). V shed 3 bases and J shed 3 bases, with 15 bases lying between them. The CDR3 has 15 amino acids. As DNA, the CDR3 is TGTGCCAGCAGTTTCGAGGGGGGTAAACACTACGAGCAGTACTTC. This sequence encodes CASSFEGGKHYEQYF.

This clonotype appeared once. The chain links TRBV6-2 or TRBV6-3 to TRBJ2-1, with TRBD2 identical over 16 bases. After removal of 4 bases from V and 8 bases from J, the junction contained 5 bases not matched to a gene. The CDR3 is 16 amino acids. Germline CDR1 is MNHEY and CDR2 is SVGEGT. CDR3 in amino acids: CASSSGLAGGPHEQFF. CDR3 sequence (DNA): TGTGCCAGCAGTTCGGGACTAGCGGGGGGGCCGCATGAGCAGTTCTTC.

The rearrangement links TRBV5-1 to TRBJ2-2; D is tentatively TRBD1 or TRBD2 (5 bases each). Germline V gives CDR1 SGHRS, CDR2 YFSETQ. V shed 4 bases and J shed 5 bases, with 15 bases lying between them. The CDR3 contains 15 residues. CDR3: CASSPDAWGTGELFF. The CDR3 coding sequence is TGCGCCAGCAGCCCGGACGCCTGGGGGACCGGGGAGCTGTTTTTT.

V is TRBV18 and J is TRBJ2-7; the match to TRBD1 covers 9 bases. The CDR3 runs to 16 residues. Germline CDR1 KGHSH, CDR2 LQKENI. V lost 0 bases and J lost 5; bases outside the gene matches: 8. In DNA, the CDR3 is TGTGCCAGCTCACCACCGGTGGACAGGGGAGTCCACGAGCAGTACTTC. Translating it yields CASSPPVDRGVHEQYF.

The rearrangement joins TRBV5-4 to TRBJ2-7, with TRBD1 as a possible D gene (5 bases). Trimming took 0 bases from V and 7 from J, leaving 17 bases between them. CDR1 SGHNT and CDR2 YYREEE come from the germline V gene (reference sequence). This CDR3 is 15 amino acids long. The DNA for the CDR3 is TGTGCCAGCAGCTTGGGGGGCCCGGTGAGATCAGAGCAGTACTTC. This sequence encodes CASSLGGPVRSEQYF.

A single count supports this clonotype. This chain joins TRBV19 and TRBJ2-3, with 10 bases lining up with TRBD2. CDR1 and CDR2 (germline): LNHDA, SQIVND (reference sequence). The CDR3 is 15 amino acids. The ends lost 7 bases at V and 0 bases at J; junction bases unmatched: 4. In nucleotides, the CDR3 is TGTGCCAGTACCACGACTAGCGGGAGCACAGATACGCAGTATTTT. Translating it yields CASTTTSGSTDTQYF.

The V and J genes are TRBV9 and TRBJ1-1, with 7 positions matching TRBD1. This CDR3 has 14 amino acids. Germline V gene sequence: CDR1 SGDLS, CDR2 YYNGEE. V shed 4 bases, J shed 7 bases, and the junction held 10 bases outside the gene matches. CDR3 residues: CASSPQTGFNEAFF. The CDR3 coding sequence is TGTGCCAGCAGCCCCCAGACAGGGTTTAATGAAGCTTTCTTT. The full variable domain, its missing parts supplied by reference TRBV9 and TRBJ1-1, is DSGVTQTPKHLITATGQRVTLRCSPRSGDLSVYWYQQSLDQGLQFLIQYYNGEERAKGNILERFSAQQFPDLHSELNLSSLELGDSALYFCASSPQTGFNEAFFGQGTRLTVV.